The clone carrying this TCR beta chain appeared a few times. The antigen remains undetermined. The source of the sample is a study of cytomegalovirus exposure and HLA in healthy donors. Study in general: Prior work identified 95 million to 120 million unique TCR beta sequences in approximately 180 million T cells.

This PCR relied on a set of 60 Vbeta primers and 13 Jbeta primers. Produced via immunoSEQ multiplex PCR; TCRdb's table is partial and in-frame only. The repertoire has about 160,000 clones, around 75% of them found once; the top ten carry 2.5% to 3%. The CDR3 extends over 17 amino acids. Germline V gives CDR1 SGHRS, CDR2 YFSETQ. The junction had 14 bases not matched to a gene; V was cut back by 4 bases and J by 3 bases. Notes on the study in general: HLA restriction was apparent for most CMV-associated TCR beta chains in a later analysis. Despite most TCR sequences being rare, some public TCRs occurred in many donors. Donor immune exposure was known only as CMV serostatus.

The clonotype comes from a woman between 50 and 59 years old in good health and CMV-seropositive. The sample was PBMCs. V and J are TRBV5-1 and TRBJ1-2; 8 bases are a match to TRBD1. CDR3 nucleotides: TGCGCCAGCAGCCGAGGACAGGGAGTAACCTCTGACTATGGCTACACCTTC. Translating it yields CASSRGQGVTSDYGYTF.